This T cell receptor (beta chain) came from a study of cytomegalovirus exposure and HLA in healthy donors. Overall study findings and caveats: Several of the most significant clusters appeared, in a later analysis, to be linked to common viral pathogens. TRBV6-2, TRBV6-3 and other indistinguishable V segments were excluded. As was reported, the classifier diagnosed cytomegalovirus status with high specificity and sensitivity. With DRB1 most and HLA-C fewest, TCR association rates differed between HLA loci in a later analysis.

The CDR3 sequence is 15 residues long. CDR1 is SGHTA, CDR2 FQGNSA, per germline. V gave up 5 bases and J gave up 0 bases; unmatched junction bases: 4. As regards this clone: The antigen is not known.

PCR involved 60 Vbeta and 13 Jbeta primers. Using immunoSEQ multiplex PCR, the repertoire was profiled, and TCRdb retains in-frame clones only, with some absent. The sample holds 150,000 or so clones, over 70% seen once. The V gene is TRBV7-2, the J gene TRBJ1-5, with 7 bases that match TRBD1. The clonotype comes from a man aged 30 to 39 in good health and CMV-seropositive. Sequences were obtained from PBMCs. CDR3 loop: CASSQGTDSNQPQHF. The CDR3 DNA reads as TGTGCCAGCAGCCAAGGGACAGATAGCAATCAGCCCCAGCATTTT.